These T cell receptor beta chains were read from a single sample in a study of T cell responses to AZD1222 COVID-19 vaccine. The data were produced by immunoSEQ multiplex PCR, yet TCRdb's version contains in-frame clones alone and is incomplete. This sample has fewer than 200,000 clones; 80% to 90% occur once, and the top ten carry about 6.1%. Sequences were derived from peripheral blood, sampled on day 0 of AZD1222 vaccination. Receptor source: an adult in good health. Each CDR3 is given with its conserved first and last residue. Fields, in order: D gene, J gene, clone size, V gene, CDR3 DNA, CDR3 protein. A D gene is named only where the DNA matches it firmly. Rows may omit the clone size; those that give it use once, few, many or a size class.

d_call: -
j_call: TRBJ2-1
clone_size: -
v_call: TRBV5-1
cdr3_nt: TGCGCCAGCAGCTTGTTATCCTATGGGGACAATGAGCAGTTCTTC
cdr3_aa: CASSLLSYGDNEQFF

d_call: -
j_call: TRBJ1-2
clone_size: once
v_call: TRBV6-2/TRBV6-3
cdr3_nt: TGTGCCAGCAGTTACAAACCAACGAGCTATGGCTACACCTTC
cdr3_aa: CASSYKPTSYGYTF

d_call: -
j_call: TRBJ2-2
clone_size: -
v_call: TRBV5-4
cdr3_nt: TGTGCCAGCAGCTTGGCGGGAGCGGTTACCGGGGAGCTGTTTTTT
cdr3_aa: CASSLAGAVTGELFF

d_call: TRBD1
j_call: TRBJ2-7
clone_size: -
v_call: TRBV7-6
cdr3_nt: TGTGCCAGCAGCAGCCGGGACAGAACCTACGAGCAGTACTTC
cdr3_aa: CASSSRDRTYEQYF

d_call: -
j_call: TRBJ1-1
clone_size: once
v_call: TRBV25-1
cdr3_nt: TGTGCCAGCAGTCCCACTCACACTGAAGCTTTCTTT
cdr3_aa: CASSPTHTEAFF

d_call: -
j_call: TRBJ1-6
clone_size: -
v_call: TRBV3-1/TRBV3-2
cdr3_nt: TGTGCCAGCAGCCAAGCTGAGAATTCACCCCTCCACTTT
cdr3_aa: CASSQAENSPLHF

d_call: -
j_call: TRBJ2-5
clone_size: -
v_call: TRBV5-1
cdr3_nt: TGCGCCAGCGGTAACCAAGAGACCCAGTACTTC
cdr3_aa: CASGNQETQYF

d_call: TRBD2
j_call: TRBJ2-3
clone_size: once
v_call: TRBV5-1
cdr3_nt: TGCGCCAGCAGCTTGGAGTCTGTTGCGGGGGGGCGAACGAGCACAGATACGCAGTATTTT
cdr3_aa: CASSLESVAGGRTSTDTQYF

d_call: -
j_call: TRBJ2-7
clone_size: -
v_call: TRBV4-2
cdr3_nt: TGTGCCAGCAGCCAAGCTCTCTCCAGCTCCTACGAGCAGTACTTC
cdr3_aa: CASSQALSSSYEQYF

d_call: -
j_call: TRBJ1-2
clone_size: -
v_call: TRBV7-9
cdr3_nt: TGTGCCAGCAGCCTTTCCGACAGCGTTTATGGCTACACCTTC
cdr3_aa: CASSLSDSVYGYTF

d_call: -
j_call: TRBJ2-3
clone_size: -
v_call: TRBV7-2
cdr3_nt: TGTGCCAGCAGCTTAGCGGGACCTAGCACAGATACGCAGTATTTT
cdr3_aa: CASSLAGPSTDTQYF

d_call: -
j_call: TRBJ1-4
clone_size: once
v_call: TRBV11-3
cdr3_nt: TGTGCCAGCAGCTTAGGGCACAGAACAACTAATGAAAAACTGTTTTTT
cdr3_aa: CASSLGHRTTNEKLFF

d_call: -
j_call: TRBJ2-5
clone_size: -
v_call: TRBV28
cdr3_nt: TGTGCCAGCAGTTTTCGTGGGGGGCTAGGGGAGACCCAGTACTTC
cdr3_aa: CASSFRGGLGETQYF

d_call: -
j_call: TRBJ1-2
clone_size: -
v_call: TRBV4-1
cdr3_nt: TGCGCCAGCAGCCAAGACGATTTATCAGGCTATGGCTACACCTTC
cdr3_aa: CASSQDDLSGYGYTF

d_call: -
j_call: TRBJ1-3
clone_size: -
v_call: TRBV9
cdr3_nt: TGTGCCAGCAGCGTAGTCACTGGAGGGGGGGCTGGAAACACCATATATTTT
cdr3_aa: CASSVVTGGGAGNTIYF

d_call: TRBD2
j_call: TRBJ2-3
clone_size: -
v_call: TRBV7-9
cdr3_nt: TGTGCCAGCAGCCCCGGGCTAGCGGCCACAGATACGCAGTATTTT
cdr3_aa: CASSPGLAATDTQYF

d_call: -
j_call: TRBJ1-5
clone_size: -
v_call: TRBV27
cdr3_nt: TGTGCCAGCAGTTTCGAGGGGAGACCCAATCAGCCCCAGCATTTT
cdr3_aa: CASSFEGRPNQPQHF

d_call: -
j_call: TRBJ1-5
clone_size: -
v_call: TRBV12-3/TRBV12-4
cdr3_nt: TGTGCCAGCAGCCCACAGCTAAATCAGCCCCAGCATTTT
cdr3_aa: CASSPQLNQPQHF

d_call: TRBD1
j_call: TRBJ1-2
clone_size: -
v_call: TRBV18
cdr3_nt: TGTGCCAGCTCACCACGAGACAGGGGGCAGGAGGGCTACACCTTC
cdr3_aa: CASSPRDRGQEGYTF

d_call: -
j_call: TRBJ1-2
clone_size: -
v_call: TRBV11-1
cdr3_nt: TGTGCCAGCAGCTTCAGTGAAAACTATGGCTACACCTTC
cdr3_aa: CASSFSENYGYTF

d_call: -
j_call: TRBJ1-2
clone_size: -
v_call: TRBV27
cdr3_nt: TGTGCCAGCAGTTTATGGGGAGGTTGGGATGGCTACACCTTC
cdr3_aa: CASSLWGGWDGYTF

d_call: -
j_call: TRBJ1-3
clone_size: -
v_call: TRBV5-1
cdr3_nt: TGCGCCAGCAGCCCGGGCGACTCTGGAAACACCATATATTTT
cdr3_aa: CASSPGDSGNTIYF